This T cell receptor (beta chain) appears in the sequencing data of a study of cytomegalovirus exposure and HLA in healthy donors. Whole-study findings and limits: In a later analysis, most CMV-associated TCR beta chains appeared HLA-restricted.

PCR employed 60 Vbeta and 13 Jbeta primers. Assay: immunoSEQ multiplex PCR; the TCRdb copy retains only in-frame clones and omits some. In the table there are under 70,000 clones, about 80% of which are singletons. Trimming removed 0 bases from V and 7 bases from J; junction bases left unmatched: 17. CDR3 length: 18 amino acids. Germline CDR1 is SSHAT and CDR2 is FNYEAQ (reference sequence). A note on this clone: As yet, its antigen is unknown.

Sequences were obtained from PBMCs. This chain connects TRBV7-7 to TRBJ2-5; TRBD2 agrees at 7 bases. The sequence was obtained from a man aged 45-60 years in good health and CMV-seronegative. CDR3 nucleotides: TGTGCCAGCAGCTTAGCGTTGGGGCCTAGCGGAGCCGGGGCGACCCAGTACTTC. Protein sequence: CASSLALGPSGAGATQYF.